The 8 T cell receptor beta chains below all came from one sample that was sequenced in a study of blood T cell repertoires in COVID-19. The data were produced by immunoSEQ multiplex PCR, yet TCRdb's version contains in-frame clones alone and is incomplete. The table records some 520,000 clones, 80% to 90% of them present only once. The specimen was peripheral blood. These receptor sequences come from a man aged 18 to 29 with COVID-19, enrolled during active disease.

The chain joins TRBV7-9 to TRBJ2-1, with TRBD2 matching over 11 bases. The ends lost 0 bases at V and 9 bases at J; junction bases unmatched: 4. The germline V gene encodes CDR1 SEHNR and CDR2 FQNEAQ (reference sequence). The CDR3 loop spans 15 amino acids. The CDR3: CASSLALAGGGEQFF. CDR3 nucleotide sequence: TGTGCCAGCAGCTTAGCATTAGCGGGAGGGGGTGAGCAGTTCTTC.

The V and J genes are TRBV25-1 and TRBJ2-7; 9 bases are shared with TRBD1. Germline V gives CDR1 MGHDK, CDR2 SYGVNS. This CDR3 has 13 residues. Losses at the gene ends were 6 bases for V and 0 bases for J; bases not matched to a gene: 0. The CDR3 DNA reads TGTGCCAGCAGGGACAGGGGCTCCTACGAGCAGTACTTC. Residues: CASRDRGSYEQYF.

The rearrangement links TRBV5-4 to TRBJ2-3, with D perhaps matching TRBD1 (5 bases). V was cut by 4 bases and J by 3 bases, with 12 bases left in between. CDR1 SGHNT and CDR2 YYREEE come from the germline V gene (reference sequence). There are 14 residues in the CDR3. CDR3 bases: TGTGCCAGCAGCACCAGACAGAGAACAGATACGCAGTATTTT. Its translation: CASSTRQRTDTQYF.

This sequence joins TRBV12-2 and TRBJ1-2; the table's D call, TRBD1, was not checked against the DNA. TRBV12-2 is given as a pseudogene. The CDR3 is made up of 14 amino acids. This chain's CDR3 is CASRSTRGRSGYTF. CDR3 nucleotides: TGTGCAAGTCGCTCGACGAGGGGGAGAAGTGGCTACACCTTC.

V is TRBV6-6 and J is TRBJ1-2; tentative D call: TRBD1 (6 bases). V was trimmed by 2 bases and J by 8 bases, leaving 15 bases between them. The CDR3 is 14 residues long. Germline assignment: CDR1 MNHNY and CDR2 SVGAGI (reference sequence). This CDR3 reads CASSYNNPGEGYTF. DNA of the CDR3: TGTGCCAGCAGTTACAACAACCCAGGGGAAGGCTACACCTTC.

The CDR3, as DNA: TGTGCCAGCAGTTTAACGGGGGTTTTAGCTGAAGCTTTCTTT. Protein product: CASSLTGVLAEAFF. This chain connects TRBV27 to TRBJ1-1; the D gene is possibly TRBD1 (5 bases). The CDR3 spans 14 residues. Germline CDR1 reads MNHEY; CDR2 reads SMNVEV (reference sequence). Trimming removed 2 bases from V and 6 bases from J, with 13 bases in between.

The chain has TRBV2 and TRBJ2-1; 11 bases map to TRBD2. The trim removed 3 bases at V and 2 bases at J, leaving 6 bases unmatched. Germline CDR1 is SNHLY and CDR2 is FYNNEI. The CDR3 is 17 residues long. Here the CDR3 reads CASSEISGRGTYNEQFF. As DNA, the CDR3 is TGTGCCAGCAGTGAGATTAGCGGGAGGGGAACCTACAATGAGCAGTTCTTC.

This clone was observed once. The chain employs TRBV10-3 and TRBJ2-3; 10 nucleotides match TRBD1. The CDR3 runs 17 residues. Per the germline V gene, CDR1 is ENHRY and CDR2 is SYGVKD. After removal of 3 bases from V and 4 bases from J, the junction contained 10 bases not matched to a gene. The CDR3 here is CAISERPAGQGPDTQYF. The CDR3 coding sequence is TGTGCCATCAGTGAACGACCAGCGGGACAGGGGCCAGATACGCAGTATTTT.